Listed below are T cell receptor beta chains from one sample, sequenced in a study of blood T cells in healthy people across ages. TCRdb analysed the 5' RACE reads with MiXCR anew, one entry per CDR3 protein. The repertoire consists of 650,000 to 900,000 distinct CDR3 sequences, with approximately 67% occurring once and the leading ten covering approximately 30%. Sequencing was done on a sample of blood. The receptors come from a man in his thirties or forties in good health. Each CDR3 is given with its conserved first and last residue. Each record gives: D gene, clone size, J gene, V gene, CDR3 DNA, CDR3 protein. The D gene is left open where the match is weak. Clone size, where shown, is once, few, many, or a class for clones that have expanded.

.,.,TRBJ2-7,TRBV7-2,TGTGCCAGCAGCTTTGTTAGCCACCCGTCAGGGTCCTACGAGCAGTACTTC,CASSFVSHPSGSYEQYF
.,.,TRBJ2-7,TRBV6-5,TGTGCCAGCACCCGATCTGGCTCCTACGAGCAGTACTTC,CASTRSGSYEQYF
.,.,TRBJ2-3,TRBV25-1,TGTGCCAGCAGTGAATGGGGGGCTTTCACAGATACGCAGTATTTT,CASSEWGAFTDTQYF
.,.,TRBJ1-2,TRBV7-9,TGTGCCAGCAGCTTCCAGGGAGCAGGCTACACCTTC,CASSFQGAGYTF
.,.,TRBJ1-5,TRBV6-1,TGTGCCAGCAGATTGGGAATGAGCAATCAGCCCCAGCATTTT,CASRLGMSNQPQHF
.,.,TRBJ2-7,TRBV21-1,TGTGCCAGCCGCACAGGGGGAGGTTACGAGCAGTACTTC,CASRTGGGYEQYF
.,once,TRBJ2-7,TRBV2,TGTGCCAGTAACCCCTGGGAGTACGAGCAGTACTTC,CASNPWEYEQYF
TRBD2,.,TRBJ2-1,TRBV3-1,TGTGCCAGCAGTCTAGCGGGGGGTACTGCGGGCTCCTACAATGAGCAGTTCTTC,CASSLAGGTAGSYNEQFF
.,.,TRBJ2-1,TRBV30,TGTGCCTGGTCCCATTACAATGAGCAGTTCTTC,CAWSHYNEQFF
.,few,TRBJ2-7,TRBV28,TGTGCCAGCAGTTTTAGAGTCGGGGCCTACGAGCAGTACTTC,CASSFRVGAYEQYF
TRBD2,.,TRBJ2-1,TRBV4-2,TGTGCCAGCAGCCGCGTGACTAGCAAGCAGGGCAATGAGCAGTTCTTC,CASSRVTSKQGNEQFF
TRBD1,once,TRBJ1-4,TRBV25-1,TGTGCCAGCAGGTTTTCAGGGGGCAGGAATGAAAAACTGTTTTTT,CASRFSGGRNEKLFF
.,.,TRBJ1-2,TRBV12-3/TRBV12-4,TGTGCCAGCAGTTTAGCCCCGGACAGTGCCTATGGCTACACCTTC,CASSLAPDSAYGYTF
.,.,TRBJ2-7,TRBV3-1,TGTGCCAGCAGCCAAGCGACCGGCTCCTACGAGCAGTACTTC,CASSQATGSYEQYF
TRBD1,.,TRBJ1-2,TRBV29-1,TGCAGCGTCCTAACAGGGGAGGGAAGTAGCTACACCTTC,CSVLTGEGSSYTF
.,.,TRBJ2-5,TRBV13,TGTGCCAGCAGCTTATCAGAGAGCCAGTACTTC,CASSLSESQYF
TRBD1,.,TRBJ2-7,TRBV6-1,TGTGCCAGCAGTACAGGGGGCCTCTACGAGCAGTACTTC,CASSTGGLYEQYF
TRBD1,many,TRBJ2-5,TRBV29-1,TGCAGCGTTGAAGGGGTGCAGGGGGAGGAGACCCAGTACTTC,CSVEGVQGEETQYF
.,.,TRBJ2-6,TRBV29-1,TGCAGCGTTGCTTTAGGGGCCTTTTACTCTGGGGCCAACGTCCTGACTTTC,CSVALGAFYSGANVLTF
.,.,TRBJ1-2,TRBV4-3,TGCGCCAGCAGCCCGGTGGCTACAGGATCCGACTATGGCTACACCTTC,CASSPVATGSDYGYTF
.,.,TRBJ1-2,TRBV5-1,TGCGCCAGCAGCAGACTAGAGTGGCCTGGGTATGGCTACACCTTC,CASSRLEWPGYGYTF
.,few,TRBJ2-1,TRBV12-3/TRBV12-4,TGTGCCAGCAAAACGGACGTTTACAATGAGCAGTTCTTC,CASKTDVYNEQFF
.,.,TRBJ2-1,TRBV24-1,TGTGCCACCAGTGATTTTAGGCTGTCATTGCATGAGCAGTTCTTC,CATSDFRLSLHEQFF
.,.,TRBJ2-7,TRBV6-5,TGTGCCAGCAGTTACTCGGAGGGGGGGAGCGAGCAGTACTTC,CASSYSEGGSEQYF
.,.,TRBJ1-2,TRBV12-3/TRBV12-4,TGTGCCAGCCAACATACTAGGGCTTCCCGAGGCTACACCTTC,CASQHTRASRGYTF
.,.,TRBJ2-6,TRBV7-3,TGTGCCACCTCAAAGTGGCTAGGGGCCAACGTCCTGACTTTC,CATSKWLGANVLTF
TRBD1,.,TRBJ2-7,TRBV9,TGTGCCAGCAGCGCCGGGACAGGGCCCGAGCAGTACTTC,CASSAGTGPEQYF
.,once,TRBJ2-4,TRBV12-3/TRBV12-4,TGTGCCAGCAGTTTAATGGGTGGGGGCATTCAGTACTTC,CASSLMGGGIQYF
TRBD2,.,TRBJ2-5,TRBV3-1,TGTGCCAGCAGCCATAGACTAGCGGGGAGTCAGGAGACCCAGTACTTC,CASSHRLAGSQETQYF
.,.,TRBJ2-5,TRBV20-1,TGCAGTGCTAGGGCTTGGGCTGATGAGCAGTACTTC,CSARAWADEQYF